This T cell receptor beta chain was captured in a study of response to subunit inactivated influenza vaccine. The CDR3 consists of 13 residues. The V gene lost 3 bases and the J gene lost 9 bases, with 14 bases spanning the gap. The germline CDR1 and CDR2 sequences are MGHRA and YSYEKL. Each CDR3 protein is one row after TCRdb ran MiXCR on the RT-PCR reads. The table records approximately 500,000 distinct CDR3 sequences, 13% to 15% of them present only once. Overall study results and limits: Authors suggested seasonal influenza vaccinations each recruit few new T cells.

This clonotype was observed a handful of times. Its antigen is unknown. This chain uses TRBV4-1 with TRBJ2-5; D is possibly TRBD2 (5 bases). Material: PBMCs from blood, obtained roughly 13 days after vaccination. This clonotype was sampled from a man over 45 who received an inactivated influenza vaccine. The CDR3 DNA is TGCGCCAGCAGCCAGACCTTCACTAGTTCCCAGTACTTC. This translates into CASSQTFTSSQYF.